This TCR beta chain was obtained from a study of cytomegalovirus exposure and HLA in healthy donors. General study findings and limits: What TCR beta sequences reportedly achieved was accurate prediction of HLA-A and HLA-B alleles in most subjects. V- and J-gene trimming of TCR beta was linked (in a later analysis) to a missense DCLRE1C variant.

This CDR3 comprises 15 residues. Germline loops: CDR1 SGHTA, CDR2 FQGNSA. Trimming cost V 5 bases and J 3 bases, with 13 bases left between them. The PCR was carried out with 60 Vbeta primers and 13 Jbeta primers. Only in-frame clones appear in the TCRdb table, and some are missing; sequencing was by immunoSEQ multiplex PCR. The repertoire holds 150,000 to 200,000 clones, with roughly 85% as singletons. This clone was seen a single time. No antigen is known for it. This sequence was found in a man between 45 and 60 years old in good health and CMV-seropositive. Sequencing used PBMCs. V usage is TRBV7-2 and J usage is TRBJ2-2; a possible D gene is TRBD1 (6 bases). The CDR3 region has the DNA TGTGCCAGCAGCCGACCCGGACAGTACACCGGGGAGCTGTTTTTT. Protein sequence: CASSRPGQYTGELFF.